These T cell receptor beta chains were read from a single sample in a study of blood T cell repertoires in COVID-19. Repertoires were generated with immunoSEQ multiplex PCR, while TCRdb's copy carries only in-frame clones and drops some. The data contain about 55,000 clones, approximately 92% of them singletons. The material sequenced was peripheral blood. These TCRs come from a human donor with active COVID-19. The donor label of this sample is uncertain. Both conserved end residues are part of each CDR3. The order of the fields is CDR3 protein, CDR3 DNA, V gene, J gene, clone size, D gene. D genes are given only for firm matches. A clone size is listed for some rows: how often the clone was seen (once, few, many), or a class if it is expanded.

CASLRPGRPEAFF,TGTGCCAGCCTCCGGCCAGGGAGGCCTGAAGCTTTCTTT,TRBV27,TRBJ1-1,once,.
CSVIDRGEQYF,TGCAGCGTGATAGACAGAGGCGAGCAGTACTTC,TRBV29-1,TRBJ2-7,.,.
CAAGPGLSNTGELFF,TGTGCAGCAGGCCCCGGACTATCGAACACCGGGGAGCTGTTTTTT,TRBV9,TRBJ2-2,few,.
CASSQDRGYSSGNTIYF,TGTGCCAGCAGCCAAGATCGAGGATATAGCTCTGGAAACACCATATATTTT,TRBV3-1/TRBV3-2,TRBJ1-3,few,.
CASSLVGMGRNTEAFF,TGTGCCAGCAGCTTGGTGGGGATGGGGAGGAACACTGAAGCTTTCTTT,TRBV5-5,TRBJ1-1,few,.
CASSPRQGGYTF,TGTGCCAGTAGTCCCCGACAGGGCGGCTACACCTTC,TRBV19,TRBJ1-2,.,TRBD1
CAGGEEGLYNSPLHF,TGTGCCGGCGGGGAGGAGGGTCTCTATAATTCACCCCTCCACTTT,TRBV7-8,TRBJ1-6,once,.
CASSPLTGAYNEQFF,TGTGCCAGCTCACCCCTGACAGGAGCCTACAATGAGCAGTTCTTC,TRBV18,TRBJ2-1,.,.
CASSQLARGSYEQYF,TGTGCCAGCAGTCAGCTTGCTAGGGGCTCCTACGAGCAGTACTTC,TRBV6-6,TRBJ2-7,.,.
CATSITTGTNEKLFF,TGTGCCACCAGCATTACGACAGGGACTAATGAAAAACTGTTTTTT,TRBV15,TRBJ1-4,.,TRBD1
CASSQGSNEQFF,TGTGCCAGCTCTCAGGGTTCGAATGAGCAGTTCTTC,TRBV2,TRBJ2-1,.,.
CASSWRSGRRAGELFF,TGTGCCAGCAGCTGGAGGAGTGGGAGGAGGGCCGGGGAGCTGTTTTTT,TRBV5-6,TRBJ2-2,.,.
CATSDPGTSGRNEQFF,TGTGCCACCAGTGATCCCGGGACTAGCGGGAGAAATGAGCAGTTCTTC,TRBV24-1,TRBJ2-1,.,TRBD2
CASSLDRAYTGELFF,TGTGCCAGCAGCTTGGACAGGGCCTACACCGGGGAGCTGTTTTTT,TRBV5-5,TRBJ2-2,.,.
CASSSHSGTYEQYF,TGTGCCAGCAGTTCCCATAGCGGGACCTACGAGCAGTACTTC,TRBV27,TRBJ2-7,many,TRBD2
CASSLRTGISTEAFF,TGTGCCAGCAGCCTACGGACGGGGATCAGCACTGAAGCTTTCTTT,TRBV11-2,TRBJ1-1,.,.
CASAPGTGTEKLFF,TGTGCCAGTGCTCCGGGGACAGGGACTGAAAAACTGTTTTTT,TRBV7-9,TRBJ1-4,.,TRBD1
CASSSGTGGVETQYF,TGTGCCAGCAGTTCCGGGACAGGGGGCGTCGAGACCCAGTACTTC,TRBV27,TRBJ2-5,.,TRBD1
CASSQDRTGARYGYTF,TGCGCCAGCAGCCAGGATAGGACAGGGGCTCGCTATGGCTACACCTTC,TRBV4-3,TRBJ1-2,.,TRBD1
CASSYPDRSTDTQYF,TGTGCCAGCAGTTACCCGGACAGATCCACAGATACGCAGTATTTT,TRBV6-2/TRBV6-3,TRBJ2-3,.,.
CASSSLAGVQDTQYF,TGTGCCAGCAGTTCTCTAGCGGGGGTTCAAGATACGCAGTATTTT,TRBV2,TRBJ2-3,.,TRBD2
CASSPIAQSTDTQYF,TGTGCCAGCAGCCCCATAGCGCAGAGCACAGATACGCAGTATTTT,TRBV9,TRBJ2-3,.,.
CASSHRPDRGVNEQYF,TGTGCCAGCAGTCACCGACCGGACAGGGGGGTCAACGAGCAGTACTTC,TRBV27,TRBJ2-7,.,TRBD1
CASSSKSRGRFTDTQYF,TGTGCCAGCAGCTCTAAAAGTCGCGGGAGGTTCACAGATACGCAGTATTTT,TRBV7-9,TRBJ2-3,.,TRBD2
CASSLGGSTEAFF,TGTGCCAGCAGCCTGGGGGGGAGCACTGAAGCTTTCTTT,TRBV12-3/TRBV12-4,TRBJ1-1,.,.
CASKPDRDQETQYF,TGTGCCAGCAAACCCGACAGGGACCAAGAGACCCAGTACTTC,TRBV2,TRBJ2-5,once,TRBD1
CASSLMGNSQETQYF,TGTGCCAGCAGCTTAATGGGCAACTCCCAAGAGACCCAGTACTTC,TRBV7-3,TRBJ2-5,.,.
CASSLAGLAGGLRYNEQFF,TGTGCCAGCAGCTTGGCCGGTCTAGCGGGGGGCTTAAGGTACAATGAGCAGTTCTTC,TRBV5-4,TRBJ2-1,.,TRBD2
CASSLGGSTGRYGYTF,TGTGCCAGCAGCTTGGGTGGATCGACAGGCCGTTATGGCTACACCTTC,TRBV11-3,TRBJ1-2,.,.
CASSEKVQATDEQFF,TGCGCCAGCAGTGAGAAGGTCCAAGCGACGGATGAGCAGTTCTTC,TRBV10-1,TRBJ2-1,.,.
CASSPGQMEQFF,TGTGCCAGCAGCCCGGGACAGATGGAGCAGTTCTTC,TRBV14,TRBJ2-1,.,TRBD1
CASSIQGIGETQYF,TGCGCCAGCAGCATACAGGGGATTGGGGAGACCCAGTACTTC,TRBV5-1,TRBJ2-5,.,TRBD1
CAATSSGVSSGNTIYF,TGTGCCGCCACGTCGTCAGGGGTCTCCTCTGGAAACACCATATATTTT,TRBV28,TRBJ1-3,.,.
CAWSSAGGYEQYF,TGTGCCTGGAGCTCCGCGGGAGGATACGAGCAGTACTTC,TRBV30,TRBJ2-7,.,TRBD2
CASSSGQGLGYTF,TGCGCCAGCAGCTCGGGACAGGGTTTGGGCTACACCTTC,TRBV5-1,TRBJ1-2,.,TRBD1
CASGTAGWGEQYF,TGTGCCAGCGGGACTGCTGGGTGGGGGGAGCAGTACTTC,TRBV6-6,TRBJ2-7,.,.
CASTSGVDTEAFF,TGCGCCAGCACCTCAGGGGTCGACACTGAAGCTTTCTTT,TRBV4-3,TRBJ1-1,.,.
CASSYRDNSPLHF,TGTGCCAGCAGTTACAGGGATAATTCACCCCTCCACTTT,TRBV27,TRBJ1-6,.,.
CSVGTPESYEQYF,TGCAGCGTCGGGACACCGGAATCTTACGAGCAGTACTTC,TRBV29-1,TRBJ2-7,.,.
CAWSPKMGQQNEKLFF,TGTGCCTGGAGCCCTAAGATGGGACAACAAAATGAAAAACTGTTTTTT,TRBV30,TRBJ1-4,.,.
CASSQGDRANYGYTF,TGTGCCAGCAGCCAAGGGGACAGAGCTAACTATGGCTACACCTTC,TRBV4-2,TRBJ1-2,.,TRBD1
CASSYSNGRGLDF,TGTGCCAGCAGTTACTCGAACGGCCGCGGCTTGGACTTC,TRBV6-5,TRBJ1-2,.,.
CAWKDPPPTENTEAFF,TGTGCCTGGAAGGACCCCCCCCCGACAGAAAACACTGAAGCTTTCTTT,TRBV30,TRBJ1-1,.,.
CASSKIAGTYNEQFF,TGTGCCAGCAGTAAAATAGCGGGGACCTACAATGAGCAGTTCTTC,TRBV6-5,TRBJ2-1,.,TRBD2
CASSSTDTQYF,TGTGCCAGCAGTTCTACAGATACGCAGTATTTT,TRBV6-2/TRBV6-3,TRBJ2-3,once,.
CASSLTGGQGANVLTF,TGTGCCAGCAGCTTGACAGGAGGACAGGGGGCCAACGTCCTGACTTTC,TRBV11-2,TRBJ2-6,.,.
CASSLDPPEQYF,TGTGCCAGCAGCTTAGATCCCCCGGAGCAGTACTTC,TRBV11-2,TRBJ2-7,.,.
CASSNRQGVDSHNGYTF,TGTGCCAGTAGTAACAGACAGGGGGTGGATTCCCACAACGGCTACACCTTC,TRBV19,TRBJ1-2,once,TRBD1
CASSVSGWSSYNEQFF,TGTGCCAGCAGCGTGAGCGGATGGAGCTCCTACAATGAGCAGTTCTTC,TRBV9,TRBJ2-1,.,.
CASARGYTGELFF,TGTGCCAGCGCCAGGGGGTACACCGGGGAGCTGTTTTTT,TRBV7-3,TRBJ2-2,.,TRBD1
CASSSQGVRGEKLFF,TGTGCCAGCAGTTCCCAGGGGGTGCGAGGCGAAAAACTGTTTTTT,TRBV6-5,TRBJ1-4,.,TRBD1
CASSPGQGPTDTQYF,TGTGCCAGCAGCCCTGGACAGGGGCCCACAGATACGCAGTATTTT,TRBV5-4,TRBJ2-3,.,TRBD1
CASSVAGTELYGYTF,TGTGCCAGCAGCGTAGCCGGGACAGAGCTCTATGGCTACACCTTC,TRBV9,TRBJ1-2,.,TRBD1
CASSTTGVSDYGYTF,TGCGCCAGCAGCACCACAGGGGTATCGGACTATGGCTACACCTTC,TRBV5-1,TRBJ1-2,.,TRBD1
CASSTGTNSPLHF,TGTGCCAGCAGCACCGGGACAAATTCACCCCTCCACTTT,TRBV12-3/TRBV12-4,TRBJ1-6,.,.